A selection of T cell receptor beta chains follows, all from one sample in a study of shared clonotypes between healthy human individuals. Profiled with immunoSEQ multiplex PCR; TCRdb holds only in-frame clones, not every one. The repertoire consists of approximately 2.4 million clones, with 90% to 97% occurring once and the leading ten covering less than 0.15%. The sample consisted of naive CD4+ T cells sorted from blood. These receptors were taken from a man in his late teens or twenties in good health. The CDR3 runs from the conserved cysteine through the conserved F or W. The D gene is left open where the match is weak. Not every row has a clone size; where given, it reads once, few, many or a size class.

V gene,clone size,J gene,D gene,CDR3 DNA,CDR3 protein
TRBV9,-,TRBJ2-7,TRBD1,TGTGCCAGCAGCCAAGGACAGGGGGCATACGAGCAGTACTTC,CASSQGQGAYEQYF
TRBV19,-,TRBJ1-5,TRBD1,TGTGCCAGTACTACAACAGGGGGCCGGAGCAATCAGCCCCAGCATTTT,CASTTTGGRSNQPQHF
TRBV5-6,-,TRBJ2-5,-,TGTGCCAGCAGCTTGATTTGGTCACAGCAAGAGACCCAGTACTTC,CASSLIWSQQETQYF
TRBV5-4,-,TRBJ1-3,-,TGTGCCAGCAGCGCCATCGGTGGAAACACCATATATTTT,CASSAIGGNTIYF
TRBV28,-,TRBJ2-1,-,TGTGCCAGCGACGCGGGATACTCCTACAATGAGCAGTTCTTC,CASDAGYSYNEQFF
TRBV5-5,-,TRBJ1-2,TRBD1,TGTGCCAGCAGCTTCGGGACAGCCCTCTTCACCTTC,CASSFGTALFTF
TRBV6-1,-,TRBJ1-1,-,TGTGCCAGCAGTGGAGACAGCCTATTTATGAACACTGAAGCTTTCTTT,CASSGDSLFMNTEAFF
TRBV21-1,-,TRBJ2-3,-,TGTGCCACCAGACCCCCAGGGACGACATCTAGCACAGATACGCAGTATTTT,CATRPPGTTSSTDTQYF
TRBV14,-,TRBJ2-5,-,TGTGCCAGCAGCCAACGTAACGTAGCGGAGACCCAGTACTTC,CASSQRNVAETQYF
TRBV6-5,-,TRBJ2-5,TRBD2,TGTGCCAGCAGGACCGGGGGGGCGGTGGTAGAGACCCAGTACTTC,CASRTGGAVVETQYF
TRBV10-3,-,TRBJ1-1,TRBD1,TGTGCCATCAGTTCGCAACAGGGGGAGGACATGAACACTGAAGCTTTCTTT,CAISSQQGEDMNTEAFF
TRBV30,-,TRBJ2-3,-,TGTGCCAGCGAGGGCTTCGGCACAGATACGCAGTATTTT,CASEGFGTDTQYF
TRBV10-3,few,TRBJ2-3,-,TGTGCCATCAGTAAGGGCACAGATACGCAGTATTTT,CAISKGTDTQYF
TRBV10-3,-,TRBJ1-5,-,TGTGCCATCAGCCCAGGAGTCAATCAGCCCCAGCATTTT,CAISPGVNQPQHF
TRBV2,-,TRBJ2-7,-,TGTGCCAGCAGTGAGGGGGGGACAGGTGGCTACGAGCAGTACTTC,CASSEGGTGGYEQYF
TRBV11-2,once,TRBJ2-5,TRBD2,TGTGCCAGCAGCCCCTTCGCGGGAGGTAAAGAGACCCAGTACTTC,CASSPFAGGKETQYF
TRBV5-8,-,TRBJ1-5,-,TGTGCCAGCAGCTTCGCTCAGAGCCGGGAGGGCTCTCAGCCCCAGCATTTT,CASSFAQSREGSQPQHF
TRBV28,-,TRBJ1-4,-,TGTGCCAGCAGTCTAGGTGGGGGAATAAATGAAAAACTGTTTTTT,CASSLGGGINEKLFF
TRBV29-1,-,TRBJ1-1,TRBD1,TGCAGCGTTGAGGGGACAGGGATAACTGAAGCTTTCTTT,CSVEGTGITEAFF
TRBV6-1,-,TRBJ1-5,-,TGTGCCAGCAGACCTGATGGAGGGGGCAATCAGCCCCAGCATTTT,CASRPDGGGNQPQHF
TRBV7-9,-,TRBJ1-4,-,TGTGCCAGCAGCTTGTTAGGGCATGGGAGGTATGAAAAACTGTTTTTT,CASSLLGHGRYEKLFF
TRBV15,-,TRBJ2-3,-,TGTGCCACCAGCTCCCCCTTTGGGGGGGGGCAAGTGACAGATACGCAGTATTTT,CATSSPFGGGQVTDTQYF
TRBV5-1,-,TRBJ2-3,-,TGCGCCAGCAGCTTGTGGGATAGCACAGATACGCAGTATTTT,CASSLWDSTDTQYF
TRBV2,-,TRBJ2-7,TRBD2,TGTGCCAGCAGTCGAAGCGGGAGTCTATACGAGCAGTACTTC,CASSRSGSLYEQYF
TRBV5-1,-,TRBJ2-5,-,TGCGCCAGCAGCTCCTGGTCGAGGGGTGAAGAGACCCAGTACTTC,CASSSWSRGEETQYF
TRBV11-2,-,TRBJ2-3,TRBD2,TGTGCCAGCAGCATAGCGGGAGCAGATACGCAGTATTTT,CASSIAGADTQYF
TRBV15,-,TRBJ2-1,TRBD1,TGTGCCACCAGCAACCCCGCCGGGACAGGGGCAGGTGAGCAGTTCTTC,CATSNPAGTGAGEQFF
TRBV11-3,-,TRBJ2-2,TRBD2,TGTGCCAGCAGCTTAGATGGGAGACTAGCTCCCCCGGGGAACACCGGGGAGCTGTTTTTT,CASSLDGRLAPPGNTGELFF
TRBV6-5,-,TRBJ1-1,-,TGTGCCAGCAGTTACGGGGGGATGAACACTGAAGCTTTCTTT,CASSYGGMNTEAFF
TRBV30,-,TRBJ1-2,-,TGTGCCTGGAGTAGGGGGGATCTCGGAGGGCTCCGCTATGGCTACACCTTC,CAWSRGDLGGLRYGYTF
TRBV14,once,TRBJ2-3,-,TGTGCCAGCAGCCAAGCAACGGGGACCACAGATACGCAGTATTTT,CASSQATGTTDTQYF
TRBV6-5,-,TRBJ1-2,-,TGTGCCAGCAGTTACTCGAGATCGTTGGGGACACAGGGCTACACCTTC,CASSYSRSLGTQGYTF
TRBV9,-,TRBJ1-1,TRBD1,TGTGCCAGCAGCGTAGGGGACAGGGGGACTGAAGCTTTCTTT,CASSVGDRGTEAFF
TRBV11-1,-,TRBJ2-3,-,TGTGCCAGCAGGTTGGGCGCGGGGACCGATACGCAGTATTTT,CASRLGAGTDTQYF
TRBV28,-,TRBJ2-3,-,TGTGCCAGCAGCCCCCGGGACCAGTGGGTGGATACGCAGTATTTT,CASSPRDQWVDTQYF
TRBV19,-,TRBJ2-7,-,TGTGCCAGTAGTCTCTTTCCCGACAGGAACTACGAGCAGTACTTC,CASSLFPDRNYEQYF
TRBV28,-,TRBJ2-7,-,TGTGCCAGCTTCCCGGCAGACGGCTCCTACGAGCAGTACTTC,CASFPADGSYEQYF
TRBV7-2,once,TRBJ2-5,-,TGTGCCAGCAGCTTAGAAACCGGGTCAGAGACCCAGTACTTC,CASSLETGSETQYF
TRBV7-9,-,TRBJ1-1,-,TGTGCCAGCAGCTTTTCTCCTCCTTTGAACACTGAAGCTTTCTTT,CASSFSPPLNTEAFF
TRBV2,few,TRBJ2-4,-,TGTGCCAGCGGTATAGCCAAAAACATTCAGTACTTC,CASGIAKNIQYF
TRBV5-1,-,TRBJ2-3,-,TGCGCCAGCAGCTTGGACGGCCAGGTGGCAGATACGCAGTATTTT,CASSLDGQVADTQYF
TRBV27,-,TRBJ2-2,-,TGTGCCAGCAGCAAACTATCCGGGGAGCTGTTTTTT,CASSKLSGELFF
TRBV5-6,-,TRBJ2-7,-,TGTGCCAGCAGACCATGGGGTGGGACCTACGTGCAGTACTTC,CASRPWGGTYVQYF
TRBV9,-,TRBJ2-2,-,TGTGCCAGCAGCGGACCTACTAGGGGCCCGAACACCGGGGAGCTGTTTTTT,CASSGPTRGPNTGELFF